A selection of T cell receptor beta chains follows, all from one sample in a study of cytomegalovirus exposure and HLA in healthy donors. The data were produced by immunoSEQ multiplex PCR, yet TCRdb's version contains in-frame clones alone and is incomplete. The sample has some 270,000 clones, 70% to 90% seen once. Sequencing was done on a sample of PBMCs. Receptor source: a woman aged 18-30 years in good health and CMV-seronegative. Each CDR3 is given with its conserved first and last residue. A D gene is named only where the DNA matches it firmly. Some rows have no size entry. The others give once, few or many, or a class for an expanded clone.

TRBV29-1	.	TRBD2	TRBJ2-7	TGCAGCGTCGAAAGCGGGGGCCACTCCTACGAGCAGTACTTC	CSVESGGHSYEQYF
TRBV2	.	.	TRBJ1-1	TGTGCCAACCTCAGGGTTCAACATTCTGAAGCTTTCTTT	CANLRVQHSEAFF
TRBV30	.	.	TRBJ2-7	TGTGCCTGGAGTGCGGGACCAGGGGTCTACGAGCAGTACTTC	CAWSAGPGVYEQYF
TRBV29-1	.	.	TRBJ2-1	TGCAGCGTTCAGGGGCAGGGATATGAGCAGTTCTTC	CSVQGQGYEQFF
TRBV2	.	TRBD1	TRBJ2-2	TGTGCCAGCAGTGAATCTTCACAGGGGGTGAACTCCGGGGAGCTGTTTTTT	CASSESSQGVNSGELFF
TRBV4-3	.	.	TRBJ2-7	TGCGCCAGCAGCCAAGAATTTGGACTCGAGCAGTACTTC	CASSQEFGLEQYF
TRBV27	few	.	TRBJ1-1	TGTGCCAGCAGTATTGGTGCGGGGACCACTGAAGCTTTCTTT	CASSIGAGTTEAFF
TRBV15	.	TRBD1	TRBJ2-1	TGTGCCACCAGCAGAGAAGGACAGGGTAGCCACAATGAGCAGTTCTTC	CATSREGQGSHNEQFF
TRBV11-3	.	TRBD2	TRBJ2-3	TGTGCCAGCAGCTCCGGCGGGAGGGCCGGAGATACGCAGTATTTT	CASSSGGRAGDTQYF
TRBV9	.	TRBD2	TRBJ2-1	TGTGCCAGCAGCGGGACTAGTCGGCAGTTCTTC	CASSGTSRQFF
TRBV6-1	.	.	TRBJ2-1	TGTGCCAGCAGTGAACACCCCGGTGAGCAGTTCTTC	CASSEHPGEQFF
TRBV7-2	.	TRBD1	TRBJ2-7	TGTGCCAGCAGCCCCGGTGACAGGGGCTACGAGCAGTACTTC	CASSPGDRGYEQYF
TRBV4-1	.	.	TRBJ1-6	TGCGCCAGCAGCCAAGATCAGGGTTCACCCCTCCACTTT	CASSQDQGSPLHF
TRBV7-2	.	TRBD1	TRBJ1-5	TGTGCCAGCAGCTCACAGGGGGCAAGCAATCAGCCCCAGCATTTT	CASSSQGASNQPQHF
TRBV5-1	.	TRBD2	TRBJ2-5	TGCGCCAGCAGCTTGATTGGACTAGCGGGTGGGTTCCAAGAGACCCAGTACTTC	CASSLIGLAGGFQETQYF
TRBV10-3	.	.	TRBJ1-2	TGTGCCATCAGCCGGAATACAGGAGTCTCTAACTATGGCTACACCTTC	CAISRNTGVSNYGYTF
TRBV11-2	.	.	TRBJ2-7	TGTGCCAGCAGTCTCGGTACAGGAGACTCCTACGAGCAGTACTTC	CASSLGTGDSYEQYF
TRBV9	.	.	TRBJ2-2	TGTGCCAGCAGCCACACGATCGCGAACACCGGGGAGCTGTTTTTT	CASSHTIANTGELFF
TRBV5-1	.	TRBD1	TRBJ1-1	TGCGCCAGCAGCTCGCTAGGGGGCCTGAACACTGAAGCTTTCTTT	CASSSLGGLNTEAFF
TRBV13	.	.	TRBJ2-2	TGTGCCAGCAGCTCTTGCGGAGATTTCTTACCGAACACCGGGGAGCTGTTTTTT	CASSSCGDFLPNTGELFF
TRBV27	.	.	TRBJ1-6	TGTGCCAGCAGTTTTGGAGGGGATTCACCCCTCCACTTT	CASSFGGDSPLHF
TRBV4-1	.	.	TRBJ1-4	TGCGCCAGCAGCCAAGGCAGAAGGCTAGATAATGAAAAACTGTTTTTT	CASSQGRRLDNEKLFF
TRBV4-3	.	.	TRBJ2-7	TGCGCCAGCAGCCAAGTTTTCGGGGGAACCTACGAGCAGTACTTC	CASSQVFGGTYEQYF
TRBV30	once	.	TRBJ1-3	TGTGCCTGGAGGGACTTCAGCTCTGGAAACACCATATATTTT	CAWRDFSSGNTIYF
TRBV5-1	.	TRBD1	TRBJ2-5	TGCGCCAGCAGCTTGGATGGCGGGACAGGGTTTGGGAAGACCCAGTACTTC	CASSLDGGTGFGKTQYF
TRBV30	.	.	TRBJ2-7	TGTGCCTGGAGTACGGGACATAGCTCCTACGAGCAGTACTTC	CAWSTGHSSYEQYF
TRBV18	.	.	TRBJ1-6	TGTGCCAGCTCACTACGACAGGTTACCAGCATTGAGAATTCACCCCTCCACTTT	CASSLRQVTSIENSPLHF
TRBV18	.	.	TRBJ2-1	TGTGCCAGCTCACGGTCCGGGGGAATAGGGAATGAGCAGTTCTTC	CASSRSGGIGNEQFF
TRBV5-1	.	TRBD1	TRBJ1-6	TGCGCCAGTAGACAGGGGGCTGTGGATAATTCACCCCTCCACTTT	CASRQGAVDNSPLHF
TRBV27	.	TRBD1	TRBJ1-2	TGTGCCAGCAGTTCGGGGACAGGACTCTATGGCTACACCTTC	CASSSGTGLYGYTF
TRBV9	.	TRBD1	TRBJ2-7	TGTGCCAGCAGCGCGACAGGGGACTCCTACGAGCAGTACTTC	CASSATGDSYEQYF
TRBV6-6	once	TRBD1	TRBJ1-3	TGTGCCAGCAGTAAACAGGGGGCCTCTGGAAACACCATATATTTT	CASSKQGASGNTIYF
TRBV27	.	TRBD1	TRBJ1-1	TGTGCCAGCAGTTTAAGGACAGGGGGTACTGAAGCTTTCTTT	CASSLRTGGTEAFF
TRBV5-1	.	TRBD2	TRBJ2-1	TGCGCCAGCAGCCCCTGGACTAGCGGGGTATACAATGAGCAGTTCTTC	CASSPWTSGVYNEQFF
TRBV6-6	.	.	TRBJ1-2	TGTGCCAGCAGTTACTCGGGCAGAAACTATGGCTACACCTTC	CASSYSGRNYGYTF
TRBV7-2	.	.	TRBJ2-7	TGTGCCAGCAGCTTAGGGGGGGTGCCTTCCTACGAGCAGTACTTC	CASSLGGVPSYEQYF
TRBV12-5	.	.	TRBJ1-4	TGTGCTAGTGCCCCGGTAGGGGTATCGGGTGAAAAACTGTTTTTT	CASAPVGVSGEKLFF
TRBV5-1	.	.	TRBJ1-1	TGCGCCAGCAGCTTTAAACTTAACACTGAAGCTTTCTTT	CASSFKLNTEAFF